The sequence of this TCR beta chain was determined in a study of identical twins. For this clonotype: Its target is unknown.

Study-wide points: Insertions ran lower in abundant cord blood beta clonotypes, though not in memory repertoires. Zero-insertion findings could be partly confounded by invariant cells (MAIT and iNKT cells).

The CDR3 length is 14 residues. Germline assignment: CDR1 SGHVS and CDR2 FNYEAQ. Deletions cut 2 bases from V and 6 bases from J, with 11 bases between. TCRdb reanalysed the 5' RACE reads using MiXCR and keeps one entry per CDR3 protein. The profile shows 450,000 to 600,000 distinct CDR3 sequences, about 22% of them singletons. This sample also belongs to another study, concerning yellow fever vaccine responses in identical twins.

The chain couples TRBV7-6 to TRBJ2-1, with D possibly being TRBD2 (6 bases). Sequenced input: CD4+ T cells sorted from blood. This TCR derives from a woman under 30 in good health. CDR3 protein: CASSLSRDFNEQFF. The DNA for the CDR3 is TGTGCCAGCAGCTTATCCAGGGACTTCAATGAGCAGTTCTTC.